The rows below give T cell receptor beta chains drawn from one sample of a study of T cell responses to AZD1222 COVID-19 vaccine. Produced via immunoSEQ multiplex PCR; TCRdb's table is partial and in-frame only. The repertoire holds 140,000 to 150,000 clones, with approximately 85% as singletons. The sample in question was peripheral blood, obtained 28 days after the second dose of the MenACWY control vaccine. These receptors were obtained from an adult who received the MenACWY meningococcal vaccine as a control. Both conserved end residues are part of each CDR3. Each record gives: V gene, D gene, CDR3 protein. The D gene is left open where the match is weak.

>TRBV24-1|-
CATSDARPNYGYTF
>TRBV6-2/TRBV6-3|-
CASSYPGQPQHF
>TRBV11-2|-
CASSLEAVGKLFF
>TRBV10-3|-
CAISEDGRDSPLHF
>TRBV11-3|TRBD2
CASSWGSGGAADTQYF
>TRBV27|-
CASSSFWGGYGYTF
>TRBV6-6|TRBD2
CASSPGSGKGYEQYF
>TRBV24-1|-
CATSDNSRGNYGYTF
>TRBV15|-
CATSRRPGGRGSNQPQHF
>TRBV7-9|TRBD1
CASSRGQANTGELFF
>TRBV6-2/TRBV6-3|TRBD1
CASSARQGSVNTEAFF
>TRBV4-2|-
CASSLTPQGNTEAFF
>TRBV19|-
CASSPDTWRNTEAFF
>TRBV2|-
CASSDQVMNTEAFF
>TRBV4-3|-
CASSQVSTRNNEQFF
>TRBV27|-
CASSLPNSYEQYF
>TRBV5-4|TRBD1
CASSPGGSTNEKLFF
>TRBV11-2|-
CASSLDRYTEAFF
>TRBV6-5|-
CASSYRTTAVREQYF
>TRBV2|-
CASSEFGGGAFF
>TRBV28|-
CASSWMEGYTF
>TRBV11-3|TRBD1
CASSSWTGAPYEQYF
>TRBV7-2|-
CASSRRNEKLFF
>TRBV5-4|-
CASSSIRFEDGYTF
>TRBV11-2|TRBD2
CASSSGTSGINEQFF
>TRBV5-1|TRBD1
CASSLEGGPGNTIYF
>TRBV6-5|-
CASRLSGSSYNEQFF
>TRBV16|-
CASSPGTGPYF
>TRBV7-9|-
CASSLEVPDTQYF
>TRBV15|-
CATSRTGVTQYF
>TRBV5-1|-
CASSLDGVPYEQYF
>TRBV30|-
CAWSRGGTYNSPLHF
>TRBV6-1|TRBD2
CASSERSGGGYEQYF
>TRBV7-2|-
CASSSQADYGYTF
>TRBV2|TRBD1
CASSEADRGFYEQYF
>TRBV6-5|TRBD1
CASTNEGTGFSPLHF
>TRBV5-1|TRBD1
CASSPGGQGAGTNEQFF